The TCR beta chain under discussion was sequenced for a study of long-term antiretroviral therapy in people with HIV. General study points: Pre-ART expanded TRB clones stayed dominant throughout, though often decreasing after ART.

To note about this clone: What it recognizes is unknown.

Survey level was the resolution at which the v3.0 immunoSEQ assay ran. Measured with immunoSEQ multiplex PCR; TCRdb has only the in-frame clones, and not every one. This table has 20,000 or so clones, 80% to 90% appearing once. The CDR3 length is 17 residues. V lost 0 bases, J lost 0 bases, and 12 bases lay in between. Germline V gives CDR1 MNHNS, CDR2 SASEGT. No fewer than two post-ART and no fewer than one pre-ART PBMC samples existed for each donor. Everyone in the study who had HIV was treated in the United States. The starting material was unsorted PBMCs, obtained 0.1 years before starting antiretroviral therapy. The clonotype was recovered from a man aged 18-30 years with HIV. The chain carries TRBV6-1 and TRBJ2-1; possibly TRBD2 for D (6 bases). The CDR3 spells CASSEALPSVSYNEQFF. CDR3 in DNA: TGTGCCAGCAGTGAAGCGCTCCCTAGCGTCTCCTACAATGAGCAGTTCTTC.